Presented here are 32 T cell receptor beta chains from one specimen sequenced in a study of cytomegalovirus exposure and HLA in healthy donors. Both 60 Vbeta primers and 13 Jbeta primers went into the PCR. Sequencing was performed with immunoSEQ multiplex PCR; in TCRdb, only in-frame clones are kept and a portion is missing. The data hold about 120,000 clones, with roughly 83% observed a single time. Sequenced material: PBMCs. Receptors were obtained from a man between 25 and 39 years old in good health and CMV-seropositive.

The CDR3: CASSQDVRSTGELFF. CDR3 coding DNA: TGCGCCAGCAGCCAAGATGTGAGGAGCACCGGGGAGCTGTTTTTT. V usage is TRBV4-3 and J usage is TRBJ2-2, with unresolved D. CDR3 size: 15 residues. V was pared by 0 bases and J by 4 bases, with 9 bases between. CDR1 and CDR2 from the germline V gene are LGHNA and YSLEER.

The chain employs TRBV7-6 and TRBJ2-5; 9 positions agree with TRBD2. The CDR3 is 15 residues long. After removal of 4 bases from V and 5 bases from J, the junction contained 8 bases not matched to a gene. CDR1 is SGHVS and CDR2 is FNYEAQ in the germline V gene. The CDR3 protein is CASSSLAGRRETQYF. The CDR3, as DNA: TGTGCCAGCAGCTCCCTAGCGGGGCGACGGGAGACCCAGTACTTC.

J is TRBJ1-1 and V is TRBV28; D is unresolved. Germline assignment: CDR1 MDHEN and CDR2 SYDVKM. Trimming took off 4 bases at V and 0 bases at J, with 12 bases between the two ends. CDR3 length: 15 residues. CDR3 DNA: TGTGCCAGCAGTTGGACCGAGGAGGTGAACACTGAAGCTTTCTTT. It specifies CASSWTEEVNTEAFF. The full variable domain, completed using reference TRBV28 and TRBJ1-1, is DVKVTQSSRYLVKRTGEKVFLECVQDMDHENMFWYRQDPGLGLRLIYFSYDVKMKEKGDIPEGYSVSREKKERFSLILESASTNQTSMYLCASSWTEEVNTEAFFGQGTRLTVV.

The J gene is TRBJ1-2, the V gene TRBV18; TRBD1 might be the D (5 bases). CDR1 and CDR2 (germline): KGHSH, LQKENI. This CDR3 comprises 13 residues. Trimming pared 5 bases from V and 6 bases from J, leaving 13 bases between. The CDR3 nucleotides read TGTGCCAGCTCAGCATCCTCAGGGAATGGCTACACCTTC. Translation: CASSASSGNGYTF. Full variable domain (rest looked up from reference TRBV18 and TRBJ1-2): NAGVMQNPRHLVRRRGQEARLRCSPMKGHSHVYWYRQLPEEGLKFMVYLQKENIIDESGMPKERFSAEFPKEGPSILRIQQVVRGDSAAYFCASSASSGNGYTFGSGTRLTVV.

This rearrangement joins TRBV19 to TRBJ1-5; D gene uncertain. This CDR3 is 12 amino acids long. Trimming shortened V by 3 bases and J by 9 bases, and 9 bases separated the two germline ends. Germline loops: CDR1 LNHDA, CDR2 SQIVND (reference sequence). Written as DNA, the CDR3 is TGTGCCAGTAGTATCCGCGGCGGGCCCCAGCATTTT. This translates into CASSIRGGPQHF.

The gene calls are TRBV7-2 and TRBJ1-5; D is possibly TRBD1 (5 bases). From germline, CDR1 is SGHTA and CDR2 FQGNSA. V lost 5 bases, J lost 2 bases, and 13 bases lay in between. The CDR3 length is 15 residues. Here the CDR3 reads CASSPRGGGNQPQHF. Here the CDR3 DNA reads TGTGCCAGCAGCCCTCGGGGGGGAGGCAATCAGCCCCAGCATTTT.

The V and J genes are TRBV7-2 and TRBJ2-3, with TRBD1 matching over 7 bases. Trimming removed 2 bases from V and 0 bases from J; junction bases left unmatched: 5. The CDR3 is 16 residues long. CDR1 is SGHTA, CDR2 FQGNSA, per germline. The CDR3 coding sequence is TGTGCCAGCAGCTTAATGGGACAGACTAGCACAGATACGCAGTATTTT. This translates into CASSLMGQTSTDTQYF.

The chain combines TRBV28 with TRBJ1-2; 9 bases fit TRBD1. The CDR3 contains 14 residues. Trimming cost V 5 bases and J 2 bases; bases outside gene matches: 3. CDR1 is MDHEN and CDR2 is SYDVKM in the germline V gene. The DNA of the CDR3 is TGTGCCAGCAGTCTACAGGGGGCGAACTATGGCTACACCTTC. This codes for CASSLQGANYGYTF.

The chain recombines TRBV7-2 with TRBJ2-1; TRBD2 aligns across 12 bases. The CDR3 extends over 16 amino acids. CDR1 and CDR2 from the germline V gene are SGHTA and FQGNSA. V gave up 1 base and J gave up 8 bases; unmatched junction bases: 6. The DNA of the CDR3 is TGTGCCAGCAGCTTAGAACCTAGCGGGGGGGCCGATGAGCAGTTCTTC. Encoded protein: CASSLEPSGGADEQFF.

The chain carries TRBV9 and TRBJ2-2; possibly TRBD1 for D (6 bases). CDR3 length equals 16 residues. V was trimmed by 6 bases and J by 0 bases, leaving 15 bases between them. Germline V CDR1 and CDR2: SGDLS, YYNGEE. CDR3 coding DNA: TGTGCCAGCAACCGACAGGCCCATTCGAACACCGGGGAGCTGTTTTTT. Encoded protein: CASNRQAHSNTGELFF.

The chain couples TRBV5-1 to TRBJ1-2; TRBD1 matches 9 bases. The CDR3 sequence is 15 residues long. V trimming: 3 bases; J trimming: 5 bases; junction bases outside the gene matches: 8. Germline V gene sequence: CDR1 SGHRS, CDR2 YFSETQ. The CDR3 sequence is CASSSYRGLGYGYTF. CDR3 sequence (DNA): TGCGCCAGCAGCTCATACAGGGGGCTCGGGTATGGCTACACCTTC. Full variable domain (remainder filled in from reference TRBV5-1 and TRBJ1-2): KAGVTQTPRYLIKTRGQQVTLSCSPISGHRSVSWYQQTPGQGLQFLFEYFSETQRNKGNFPGRFSGRQFSNSRSEMNVSTLELGDSALYLCASSSYRGLGYGYTFGSGTRLTVV.

CDR3 bases: TGTGCCAGCAGCTTGGCTAGACTCACTAGGCGCCATAAGGACAATGAGCAGTTCTTC. Translated: CASSLARLTRRHKDNEQFF. V usage is TRBV7-8 and J usage is TRBJ2-1, with a tentative D call TRBD2 (5 bases). Germline V gives CDR1 SGHVS, CDR2 FQNEAQ. V was clipped by 3 bases and J by 5 bases, with 26 bases between them. CDR3 length: 19 residues. Based on the CDR3 plus reference TRBV7-8 and TRBJ2-1, the full variable domain is GAGVSQSPRYKVAKRGQDVALRCDPISGHVSLFWYQQALGQGPEFLTYFQNEAQLDKSGLPSDRFFAERPEGSVSTLKIQRTQQEDSAVYLCASSLARLTRRHKDNEQFFGPGTRLTVL.

The rearrangement uses TRBV4-1 and TRBJ1-1; perhaps TRBD1 as D (6 bases). CDR1 MGHRA and CDR2 YSYEKL come from the germline V gene. V was trimmed by 1 base and J by 11 bases, leaving 23 bases between them. The CDR3 contains 16 residues. The CDR3 DNA is TGCGCCAGCAGCCAAGTATTGTCCAGGGGCCCGCTGAAGGCTTTCTTT. This codes for CASSQVLSRGPLKAFF.

This chain links TRBV5-6 with TRBJ2-7; TRBD1 is a possible D gene (6 bases). CDR3 size: 13 residues. Trimming shortened V by 2 bases and J by 5 bases, and 11 bases separated the two germline ends. Germline V CDR1 and CDR2: SGHDT, YYEEEE. The CDR3: CASSFMTGDEQYF. The CDR3 DNA reads as TGTGCCAGCAGCTTTATGACAGGAGACGAGCAGTACTTC.

As DNA, the CDR3 is TGTGCCAGCAGTCCACACCCCCCCCCGCAGTATTTT. It translates to CASSPHPPPQYF. This chain connects TRBV27 to TRBJ2-3; no clear D. CDR1 is MNHEY and CDR2 is SMNVEV in the germline V gene (reference sequence). The CDR3 contains 12 residues. Trimming left V 5 bases short and J 10 bases short, with 13 bases between.

This clone has just one count. V and J are TRBV5-1 and TRBJ2-2, with TRBD2 identical over 13 bases. The V and J ends lost 1 base and 0 bases, in that order; junction bases with no gene match: 0. The CDR3 totals 17 residues. The germline V gene has CDR1 SGHRS and CDR2 YFSETQ. CDR3: CASSLTSGGANTGELFF. The DNA of the CDR3 is TGCGCCAGCAGCTTGACTAGCGGGGGGGCGAACACCGGGGAGCTGTTTTTT.

The chain joins TRBV6-5 to TRBJ2-1, with 9 bases aligning to TRBD2. Unmatched junction bases numbered 1, after V lost 2 bases and J lost 2 bases. Germline V gene data show CDR1 as MNHEY and CDR2 as SVGAGI. The CDR3 loop spans 15 amino acids. The CDR3 protein is CASSYGGGAYNEQFF. Here the CDR3 DNA reads TGTGCCAGCAGTTACGGCGGGGGGGCCTACAATGAGCAGTTCTTC.

This chain links TRBV7-9 with TRBJ2-5; TRBD2 agrees at 12 bases. This CDR3 has 16 residues. With V trimmed by 4 bases and J by 2 bases, 5 bases remained unmatched. Germline-derived CDR1 and CDR2 are SEHNR and FQNEAQ (reference sequence). The CDR3 sequence: CASSSRTSGEQETQYF. The CDR3 DNA reads TGTGCCAGCAGCTCAAGGACTAGCGGGGAACAAGAGACCCAGTACTTC.

The chain employs TRBV27 and TRBJ2-7; 7 nucleotides match TRBD1. The ends lost 2 bases at V and 0 bases at J; junction bases unmatched: 1. This CDR3 comprises 14 residues. Germline assignment: CDR1 MNHEY and CDR2 SMNVEV (reference sequence). The CDR3 is CASSLDRDSYEQYF. Written as DNA, the CDR3 is TGTGCCAGCAGTTTAGACAGGGACTCCTACGAGCAGTACTTC.

The CDR3 DNA sequence: TGTGCCAGTAGCCCCTTACAGGGGGCGCCGGCTGAAGCTTTCTTT. This encodes CASSPLQGAPAEAFF. The chain employs TRBV19 and TRBJ1-1; 9 bases are shared with TRBD1. The CDR3 sequence is 15 residues long. Germline lookup yields CDR1 LNHDA and CDR2 SQIVND (reference sequence). The J segment lost 6 bases and the V segment lost 6 bases, leaving 11 bases of the junction unmatched.

This clone was counted a single time. V is TRBV9 and J is TRBJ1-4; 11 bases agree with TRBD1. The CDR3 has 17 residues. V lost 4 bases to trimming and J lost 2 bases; unmatched junction nucleotides: 7. Germline CDR1 is SGDLS and CDR2 is YYNGEE. The CDR3 here is CASSLGQGALTNEKLFF. The CDR3 DNA reads TGTGCCAGCAGCCTTGGACAGGGGGCATTGACTAATGAAAAACTGTTTTTT.

The chain's CDR3 is CASSLVASGVDTDTQYF. CDR3 in DNA: TGTGCCAGCAGCTTAGTGGCTAGCGGGGTAGACACAGATACGCAGTATTTT. This chain links TRBV7-8 with TRBJ2-3; 9 bases map to TRBD2. This CDR3 spans 17 amino acids. Trimming removed 1 base from V and 2 bases from J; junction bases left unmatched: 7. Germline V lookup: CDR1 SGHVS, CDR2 FQNEAQ.

V and J are TRBV18 and TRBJ2-7; 10 nucleotides line up with TRBD1. This CDR3 is built from 13 residues. Germline loops: CDR1 KGHSH, CDR2 LQKENI. After removal of 10 bases from V and 4 bases from J, the junction contained 7 bases not matched to a gene. The CDR3 region is CATQTGGAYEQYF. The DNA of the CDR3 is TGTGCCACCCAGACAGGGGGCGCGTACGAGCAGTACTTC.

The V call is TRBV28, the J call TRBJ2-5; 9 nucleotides agree with TRBD1. This CDR3 comprises 13 residues. V was clipped by 10 bases and J by 5 bases; unmatched bases: 8. In germline, CDR1 is MDHEN, CDR2 SYDVKM. The CDR3 region has the DNA TGTGCCACCGTGACAGGGGGGGAGGAGACCCAGTACTTC. This codes for CATVTGGEETQYF.

About this clone: The junction and the germline gene differ at one end; a read error may be behind it. The chain employs TRBV7-9 and TRBJ1-3, with a weak D call TRBD1 (5 bases). The CDR3 contains 16 residues. Germline V gene sequence: CDR1 SEHNR, CDR2 FQNEAQ (reference sequence). The CDR3 reads CSSSSLAQGSGNTIYF. The CDR3 coding sequence is TGTTCCAGCAGCTCCCTCGCCCAGGGTTCTGGAAACACCATATATTTT.

This sequence joins TRBV9 and TRBJ1-4; D unclear. Trimming left V 3 bases short and J 0 bases short, with 12 bases between. Per the germline V gene, CDR1 is SGDLS and CDR2 is YYNGEE. This CDR3 region has 16 residues. CDR3 bases: TGTGCCAGCAGCGACGCCCCAGGTTCAACTAATGAAAAACTGTTTTTT. Residues: CASSDAPGSTNEKLFF.

The genes are TRBV5-4 and TRBJ2-3; 11 bases agree with TRBD2. The CDR3 contains 15 residues. The V and J ends lost 4 bases and 1 base, in that order; junction bases with no gene match: 2. Germline assignment: CDR1 SGHNT and CDR2 YYREEE (reference sequence). The CDR3 DNA reads TGTGCCAGCAGCCCGACTAGCGGGGGCACAGATACGCAGTATTTT. Amino acid sequence: CASSPTSGGTDTQYF.

V is TRBV5-6 and J is TRBJ1-6; D is perhaps TRBD1 (6 bases). The CDR3 spans 14 residues. CDR1 SGHDT and CDR2 YYEEEE come from the germline V gene. V lost 1 base, J lost 10 bases, and 12 bases lay in between. CDR3 sequence reads: CASSLRGTRSPLHF. CDR3 in DNA: TGTGCCAGCAGCTTGAGGGGGACTAGGTCACCCCTCCACTTT.

The chain joins TRBV7-2 to TRBJ1-5; 10 bases are a match to TRBD1. The CDR3 sequence is 17 residues long. Germline lookup yields CDR1 SGHTA and CDR2 FQGNSA. The V and J ends lost 5 bases and 1 base, in that order; junction bases with no gene match: 8. Here the CDR3 DNA reads TGTGCCAGCAGCCCAAGACAGGGGGCTAGGAGCAATCAGCCCCAGCATTTT. Its protein is CASSPRQGARSNQPQHF.

The count of this clone is one. V is TRBV7-3 and J is TRBJ2-2, with a tentative D call TRBD1 (5 bases). The CDR3 consists of 14 residues. Trimming removed 5 bases at V and 3 bases at J, with 10 bases between. Germline V gives CDR1 SGHTA, CDR2 FQGTGA. In DNA form, the CDR3 reads TGTGCCAGCAGCCCCCGACAGTACACCGGGGAGCTGTTTTTT. It codes for CASSPRQYTGELFF.

The chain links TRBV2 to TRBJ2-2; D uncertain. V was shortened by 6 bases and J by 4 bases, with 15 bases between the two germline ends. The CDR3 totals 15 residues. CDR1 SNHLY and CDR2 FYNNEI come from the germline V gene. As DNA, the CDR3 is TGTGCCAGCAGCTCCTACTCATCTAGCACCGGGGAGCTGTTTTTT. Its translation is CASSSYSSSTGELFF.

The chain is built from TRBV7-2 and TRBJ1-6; 7 bases align to TRBD1. Germline-derived CDR1 and CDR2 are SGHTA and FQGNSA. Losses at the gene ends were 3 bases for V and 5 bases for J; bases not matched to a gene: 7. This CDR3 has 16 amino acids. The CDR3, as DNA: TGTGCCAGCAGCTTGCGAGGGACAGCTAATAATTCACCCCTCCACTTT. Translated, it gives CASSLRGTANNSPLHF.